The present T cell receptor beta chain was sequenced within a study of blood T cells in healthy people across ages. This clonotype showed up just once. Its antigen is undetermined. For the second PCR, which ran for about 7 to 11 cycles, a sample-barcoded 5' primer and a J-beta primer mix were used. TCRdb itself ran the 5' RACE reads through MiXCR, one entry per CDR3 protein. The sample lists 1.5 million to 2 million distinct CDR3 sequences, 30% to 40% occurring once. Notes on the study in general: Age showed a roughly linear inverse relationship with TCR beta diversity per million T cells.

This sequence originates from a human donor in good health. Material: blood.

The DNA for the CDR3 is TGCGCCAGCAGGGGAGTCGGGTCCCACGAACGGAACACTGAAGCTTTCTTT. Translating gives CASRGVGSHERNTEAFF. V is TRBV4-1 and J is TRBJ1-1; D is unclear. Trimming removed 6 bases from V and 1 base from J, with 21 bases in between. This CDR3 region has 17 residues. Per the germline V gene, CDR1 is MGHRA and CDR2 is YSYEKL.